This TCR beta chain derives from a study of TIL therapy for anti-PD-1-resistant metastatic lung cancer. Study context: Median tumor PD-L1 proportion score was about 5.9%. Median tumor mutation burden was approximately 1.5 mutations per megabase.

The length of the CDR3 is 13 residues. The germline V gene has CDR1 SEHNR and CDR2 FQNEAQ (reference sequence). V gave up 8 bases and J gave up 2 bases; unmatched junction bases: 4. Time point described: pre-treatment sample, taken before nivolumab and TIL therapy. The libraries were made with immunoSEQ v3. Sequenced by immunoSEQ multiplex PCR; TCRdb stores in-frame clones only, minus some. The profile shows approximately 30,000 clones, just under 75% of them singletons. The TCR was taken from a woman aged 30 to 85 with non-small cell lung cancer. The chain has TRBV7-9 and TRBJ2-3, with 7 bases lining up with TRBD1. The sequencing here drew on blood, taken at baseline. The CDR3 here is CASRQGFTDTQYF. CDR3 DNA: TGTGCCAGCCGACAGGGCTTCACAGATACGCAGTATTTT.